This T cell receptor beta chain was retrieved from a study of T cell repertoires in ileal Crohn's disease. General observations from the study: Mucosal expansions were suggested to be mainly CD8 T cells. Compared with non-smokers, active smokers at surgery showed more clonal expansions.

Remarks on this clone: The target antigen is unknown.

The repertoire was sequenced with immunoSEQ multiplex PCR; TCRdb's copy has only in-frame clones and lacks some. In the table there are approximately 17,000 clones, 70% to 90% of which are singletons. Included were adult ileal or ileocolonic Crohn's patients indicated for ileocolonic resection. The sequenced material came from ileal tissue. The sequence derives from an adult with Crohn's disease.

In nucleotides, the CDR3 is TGTGCCAGTAAGGAGGGAGCAACTAATGAAAAACTGTTTTTT. Translating gives CASKEGATNEKLFF. The V and J genes are TRBV19 and TRBJ1-4; the D is unclear. The ends were cut back, 7 bases at V and 0 bases at J, with 9 bases in the middle. CDR3 length: 14 residues. Germline lookup yields CDR1 LNHDA and CDR2 SQIVND (reference sequence).